Listed here are 2 T cell receptor beta chains from one sample, sequenced in a study of cytomegalovirus exposure and HLA in healthy donors. Libraries were prepared by immunoSEQ multiplex PCR; TCRdb keeps only in-frame clonotypes and omits some of them. The profile shows 140,000 to 150,000 clones, roughly 90% of them singletons. Sequencing input: PBMCs. These receptors were obtained from a man between 18 and 29 years old in good health and CMV-seronegative.

CDR3 amino acids: CASSSGQGRTEAFF. The CDR3 coding sequence is TGTGCCAGCAGTTCGGGACAGGGTCGAACTGAAGCTTTCTTT. This chain joins TRBV6-5 and TRBJ1-1; 9 nucleotides agree with TRBD1. The CDR3 runs 14 residues. Germline V lookup: CDR1 MNHEY, CDR2 SVGAGI. Trimming took 4 bases from V and 5 from J; bases not matched to a gene: 5.

V gene TRBV9 combines with J gene TRBJ2-2; 7 nucleotides match TRBD2. The germline V gene encodes CDR1 SGDLS and CDR2 YYNGEE. Losses at the gene ends were 2 bases for V and 3 bases for J; bases not matched to a gene: 16. CDR3 length: 19 residues. CDR3: CASSVSPPGGGADTGELFF. The DNA of the CDR3 is TGTGCCAGCAGCGTGTCTCCTCCGGGGGGAGGGGCGGACACCGGGGAGCTGTTTTTT.